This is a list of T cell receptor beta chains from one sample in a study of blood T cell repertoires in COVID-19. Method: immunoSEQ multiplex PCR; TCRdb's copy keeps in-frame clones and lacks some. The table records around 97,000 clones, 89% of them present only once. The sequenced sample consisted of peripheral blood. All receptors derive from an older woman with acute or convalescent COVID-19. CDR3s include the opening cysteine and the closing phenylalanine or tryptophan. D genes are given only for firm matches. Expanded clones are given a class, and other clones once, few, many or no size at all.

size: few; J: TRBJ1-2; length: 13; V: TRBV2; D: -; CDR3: CASSDLQRYGYTF; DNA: TGTGCCAGCAGTGATCTCCAGAGGTATGGCTACACCTTC
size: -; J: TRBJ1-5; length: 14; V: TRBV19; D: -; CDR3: CASSITGDNQPQHF; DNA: TGTGCCAGTAGTATAACCGGGGACAATCAGCCCCAGCATTTT
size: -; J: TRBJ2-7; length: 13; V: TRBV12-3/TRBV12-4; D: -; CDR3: CGSSGFLDGEQYF; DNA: TGCGGCTCAAGCGGATTCTTGGACGGCGAGCAGTACTTC
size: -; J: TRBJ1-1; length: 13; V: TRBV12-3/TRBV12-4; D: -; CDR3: CASSFFSGTEAFF; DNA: TGTGCCAGCAGTTTTTTCTCAGGAACTGAAGCTTTCTTT
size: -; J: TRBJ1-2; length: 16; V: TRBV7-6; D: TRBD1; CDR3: CASSLAVGQGYYGYTF; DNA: TGTGCCAGCAGCTTAGCGGTAGGACAGGGGTACTATGGCTACACCTTC
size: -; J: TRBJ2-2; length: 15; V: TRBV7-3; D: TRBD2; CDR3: CASSLAGGLSGELFF; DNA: TGTGCCAGCAGCTTAGCGGGAGGCCTCTCCGGGGAGCTGTTTTTT
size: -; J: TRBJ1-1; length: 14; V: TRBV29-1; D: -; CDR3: CSVGLGAVGTEAFF; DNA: TGCAGCGTTGGGTTAGGGGCCGTGGGCACTGAAGCTTTCTTT
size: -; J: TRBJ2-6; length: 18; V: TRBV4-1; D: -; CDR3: CASSQERGLGSGANVLTF; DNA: TGCGCCAGCAGCCAAGAAAGAGGTTTGGGCTCTGGGGCCAACGTCCTGACTTTC
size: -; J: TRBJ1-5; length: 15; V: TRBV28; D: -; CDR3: CASSFDPNGVGPQHF; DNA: TGTGCCAGCAGTTTTGATCCTAACGGGGTAGGGCCCCAGCATTTT
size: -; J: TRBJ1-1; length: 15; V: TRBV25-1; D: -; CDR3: CASRAPFGGHTEAFF; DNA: TGTGCCAGCAGGGCTCCCTTCGGGGGGCACACTGAAGCTTTCTTT
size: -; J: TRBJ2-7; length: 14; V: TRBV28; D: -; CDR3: CASSPGHPSYEQYF; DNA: TGTGCCAGCAGTCCGGGACACCCGTCGTACGAGCAGTACTTC
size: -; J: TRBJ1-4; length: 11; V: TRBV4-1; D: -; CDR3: CASSQEGQLFF; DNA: TGCGCCAGCAGCCAAGAGGGCCAACTGTTTTTT
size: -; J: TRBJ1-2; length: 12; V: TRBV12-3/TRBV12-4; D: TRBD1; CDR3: CASSRQGGGYTF; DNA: TGTGCCAGCAGTCGACAGGGGGGAGGCTACACCTTC
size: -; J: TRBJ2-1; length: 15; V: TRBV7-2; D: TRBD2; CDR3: CASSLGLAGGNEQFF; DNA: TGTGCCAGCAGCCTGGGACTAGCGGGGGGCAATGAGCAGTTCTTC
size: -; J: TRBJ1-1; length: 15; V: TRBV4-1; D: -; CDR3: CASSQGLRGLTEAFF; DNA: TGCGCCAGCAGCCAAGGTCTCAGGGGCCTCACTGAAGCTTTCTTT
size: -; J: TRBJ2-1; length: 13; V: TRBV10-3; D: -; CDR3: CATTRQERERKFF; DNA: TGTGCCACCACCCGGCAGGAGAGGGAGAGGAAGTTCTTC
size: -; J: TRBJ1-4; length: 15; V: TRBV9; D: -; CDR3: CASSPGTLTNEKLFF; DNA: TGTGCCAGCAGCCCCGGGACATTGACTAATGAAAAACTGTTTTTT
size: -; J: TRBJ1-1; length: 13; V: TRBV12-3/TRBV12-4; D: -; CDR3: CASSFKLNTEAFF; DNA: TGTGCCAGCAGTTTCAAGCTGAACACTGAAGCTTTCTTT
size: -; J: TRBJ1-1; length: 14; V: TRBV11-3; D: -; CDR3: CASSRGRENTEAFF; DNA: TGTGCCAGCAGCCGGGGGAGGGAAAACACTGAAGCTTTCTTT
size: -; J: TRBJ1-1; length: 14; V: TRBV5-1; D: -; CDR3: CASSLVGGNTEAFF; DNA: TGCGCCAGCAGCTTGGTAGGGGGGAACACTGAAGCTTTCTTT
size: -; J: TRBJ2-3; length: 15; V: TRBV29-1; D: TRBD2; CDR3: CSVGRGTSGTDTQYF; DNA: TGCAGCGTTGGCCGAGGGACTAGCGGCACAGATACGCAGTATTTT
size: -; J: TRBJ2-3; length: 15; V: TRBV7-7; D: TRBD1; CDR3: CASSPGTGRTDTQYF; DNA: TGTGCTAGCAGCCCCGGGACAGGGAGAACAGATACGCAGTATTTT
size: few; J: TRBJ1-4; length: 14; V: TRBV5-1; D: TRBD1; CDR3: CASSLGQGGEKLFF; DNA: TGCGCCAGCAGCTTGGGACAGGGAGGTGAAAAACTGTTTTTT
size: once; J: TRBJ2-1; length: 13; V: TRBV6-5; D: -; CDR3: CASSDLLGGEQFF; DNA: TGTGCCAGCAGCGACCTTCTAGGGGGAGAGCAGTTCTTC
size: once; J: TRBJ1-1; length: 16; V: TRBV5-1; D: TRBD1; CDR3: CASSNSLQGAGTEAFF; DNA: TGCGCCAGCAGCAACTCCTTACAGGGGGCAGGCACTGAAGCTTTCTTT
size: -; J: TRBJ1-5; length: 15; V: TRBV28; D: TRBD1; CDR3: CASSLRTGRNQPQHF; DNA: TGTGCCAGCAGTTTACGGACAGGGAGGAATCAGCCCCAGCATTTT
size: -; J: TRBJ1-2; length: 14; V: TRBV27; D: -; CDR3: CASSLADRNYGYTF; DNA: TGTGCCAGCAGTTTAGCCGACAGAAACTATGGCTACACCTTC
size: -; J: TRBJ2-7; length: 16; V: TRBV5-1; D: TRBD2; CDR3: CASSGVSGGPFSEQYF; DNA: TGCGCCAGCAGCGGAGTTAGCGGGGGGCCCTTTTCCGAGCAGTACTTC
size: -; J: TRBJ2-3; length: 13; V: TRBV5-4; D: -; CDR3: CASSLVGGDTQYF; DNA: TGTGCCAGCAGCTTGGTAGGGGGAGATACGCAGTATTTT
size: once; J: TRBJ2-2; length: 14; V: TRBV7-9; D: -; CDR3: CASSLTSNTGELFF; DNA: TGTGCCAGCAGCCTAACCTCGAACACCGGGGAGCTGTTTTTT
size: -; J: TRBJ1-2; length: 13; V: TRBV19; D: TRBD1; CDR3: CASSPSTGVGYTF; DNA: TGTGCCAGTAGTCCCTCGACAGGGGTTGGCTACACCTTC
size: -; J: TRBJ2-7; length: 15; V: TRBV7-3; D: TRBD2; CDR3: CASSLIGGSGDEQYF; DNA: TGTGCCAGCAGCTTAATTGGCGGGAGCGGGGACGAGCAGTACTTC
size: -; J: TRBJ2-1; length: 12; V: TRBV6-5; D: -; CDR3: CASKTLYNEQFF; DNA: TGTGCCAGCAAGACTTTATACAATGAGCAGTTCTTC
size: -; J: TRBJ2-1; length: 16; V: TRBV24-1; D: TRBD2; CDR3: CATSGTRSVRYNEQFF; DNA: TGTGCCACCAGCGGGACTAGAAGTGTTCGCTACAATGAGCAGTTCTTC
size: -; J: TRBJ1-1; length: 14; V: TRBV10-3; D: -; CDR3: CAIRAQTVNTEAFF; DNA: TGTGCCATCAGGGCCCAGACAGTGAACACTGAAGCTTTCTTT
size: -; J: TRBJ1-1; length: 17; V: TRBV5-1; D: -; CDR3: CASSYNGRFARGTEAFF; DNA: TGCGCCAGCAGCTACAACGGGAGGTTCGCGAGGGGGACTGAAGCTTTCTTT
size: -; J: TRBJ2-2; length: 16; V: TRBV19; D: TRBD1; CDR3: CASSIPGQGRAGELFF; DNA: TGTGCCAGTAGTATTCCGGGACAGGGGAGGGCCGGGGAGCTGTTTTTT
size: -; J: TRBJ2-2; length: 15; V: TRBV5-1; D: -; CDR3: CASSLEGGGTGELFF; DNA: TGCGCCAGCAGCTTAGAGGGCGGCGGCACCGGGGAGCTGTTTTTT
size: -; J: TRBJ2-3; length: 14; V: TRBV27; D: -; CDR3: CASRRLASTDTQYF; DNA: TGTGCCAGCAGGCGGCTAGCGTCCACAGATACGCAGTATTTT
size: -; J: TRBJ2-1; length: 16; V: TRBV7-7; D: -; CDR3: CASSHGPGSYSNEQFF; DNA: TGTGCTAGCAGCCACGGGCCCGGGAGTTACTCCAATGAGCAGTTCTTC
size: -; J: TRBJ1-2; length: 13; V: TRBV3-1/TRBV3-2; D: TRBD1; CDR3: CASSQGTGGGYTF; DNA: TGTGCCAGCAGCCAAGGGACAGGAGGCGGCTACACCTTC
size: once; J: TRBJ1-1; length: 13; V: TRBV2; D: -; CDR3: CASWGQMNTEAFF; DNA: TGTGCCAGTTGGGGGCAGATGAACACTGAAGCTTTCTTT
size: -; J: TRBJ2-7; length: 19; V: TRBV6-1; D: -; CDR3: CASSEALIPRGPSSYEQYF; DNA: TGTGCCAGCAGTGAAGCCTTAATTCCCAGGGGCCCAAGCTCCTACGAGCAGTACTTC
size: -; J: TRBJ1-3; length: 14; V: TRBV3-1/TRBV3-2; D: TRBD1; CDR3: CASSQRGQTNTIYF; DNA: TGTGCCAGCAGCCAAAGGGGACAGACTAACACCATATATTTT
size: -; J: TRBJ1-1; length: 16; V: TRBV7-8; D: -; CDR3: CASSPSLARVNTEAFF; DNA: TGTGCCAGCAGCCCATCCCTCGCGAGGGTGAACACTGAAGCTTTCTTT
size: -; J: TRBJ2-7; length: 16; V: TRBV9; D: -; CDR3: CASSVGQGGSSYEQYF; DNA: TGTGCCAGCAGCGTCGGCCAGGGGGGAAGCTCCTACGAGCAGTACTTC
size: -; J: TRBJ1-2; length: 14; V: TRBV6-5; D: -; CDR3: CASNREYPNYGYTF; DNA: TGTGCCAGCAACAGGGAGTACCCTAACTATGGCTACACCTTC
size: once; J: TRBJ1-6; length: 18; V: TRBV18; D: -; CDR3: CASSSMRQADQINSPLHF; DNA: TGTGCCAGCTCATCGATGAGACAGGCGGATCAGATTAATTCACCCCTCCACTTT
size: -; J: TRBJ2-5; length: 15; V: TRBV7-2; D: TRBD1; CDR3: CASSSQAGGPETQYF; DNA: TGTGCCAGCAGCTCGCAAGCAGGGGGTCCAGAGACCCAGTACTTC